The sequence of this T cell receptor beta chain was determined in a study of T cells in Graves' hyperthyroidism and ophthalmopathy. CDR3 length: 16 amino acids. The V gene end was trimmed by 3 bases and the J gene end by 3 bases; junction bases not matched to a gene: 7. In germline, CDR1 is SGHTS, CDR2 YDEGEE. TCR beta CDR3 regions were amplified from RNA. The HTBI primer set was used in a first-round RT-PCR of the TCR CDR3. TCRdb independently ran MiXCR on the multiplex PCR reads; one entry per CDR3 protein. This table has some 600,000 distinct CDR3 sequences, around 45% appearing once. This TCR derives from a young woman with Graves' hyperthyroidism. The specimen was peripheral blood or thyroid tissue (not recorded which). The rearrangement uses TRBV5-8 and TRBJ1-5, with 9 bases that match TRBD1. The CDR3 is CASSSGQGLDNQPQHF. CDR3 sequence (DNA): TGTGCCAGCAGCTCGGGACAGGGTCTTGACAATCAGCCCCAGCATTTT.